Shown below are 18 T cell receptor beta chains from a single sample sequenced in a study of cytomegalovirus exposure and HLA in healthy donors. The primer mix had 60 Vbeta and 13 Jbeta primers. The assay was immunoSEQ multiplex PCR, and TCRdb's table has in-frame clones only and misses some. Of 150,000 or so clones in the sample, about 80% were seen once. The sequenced sample was PBMCs. These receptors originate from a woman aged 40 to 50 in good health and CMV-seronegative.

As DNA, the CDR3 is TGTGCCAGCAGTTACGCAGGAACGGTTGGGGAGACCCAGTACTTC. Its translation: CASSYAGTVGETQYF. The J gene is TRBJ2-5, the V gene TRBV6-5, with D unclear. Trimming took off 2 bases at V and 5 bases at J, with 15 bases between the two ends. Germline loops: CDR1 MNHEY, CDR2 SVGAGI. The CDR3 is made up of 15 amino acids.

This chain uses TRBV4-1 with TRBJ1-5; D not resolved. The germline V gene has CDR1 MGHRA and CDR2 YSYEKL. This CDR3 contains 17 residues. V was shortened by 6 bases and J by 1 base, with 19 bases between the two germline ends. The CDR3: CASSKIDMGFSNQPQHF. CDR3 in DNA: TGCGCCAGCAGTAAGATTGACATGGGCTTCAGCAATCAGCCCCAGCATTTT.

This clone was seen more than once but under ten times. V is TRBV11-3 and J is TRBJ1-2; tentative D call: TRBD1 (6 bases). Germline V gene sequence: CDR1 SGHNT, CDR2 YENEEA. CDR3 size: 15 residues. V lost 4 bases and J 2 bases, leaving 14 bases between the germline ends. DNA for the CDR3: TGTGCCAGCAGCTCATACAGTCAGGGGAACTATGGCTACACCTTC. Protein sequence: CASSSYSQGNYGYTF. Looking up the rest from reference TRBV11-3 and TRBJ1-2 gives the full variable domain: EAGVVQSPRYKIIEKKQPVAFWCNPISGHNTLYWYLQNLGQGPELLIRYENEEAVDDSQLPKDRFSAERLKGVDSTLKIQPAELGDSAVYLCASSSYSQGNYGYTFGSGTRLTVV.

The chain uses TRBV5-1 and TRBJ2-7; tentatively, D is TRBD2 (5 bases). Trimming stripped 7 bases from V and 6 bases from J, with 14 bases between. The CDR3 length is 12 residues. The germline V gene has CDR1 SGHRS and CDR2 YFSETQ. CDR3 in amino acids: CASGLAWSEQYF. CDR3 DNA: TGCGCCAGCGGATTAGCGTGGAGCGAGCAGTACTTC.

Only one count was recorded for this clone. This chain uses TRBV25-1 with TRBJ2-2, with TRBD1 matching 7 bases. V lost 7 bases to trimming and J lost 3 bases; unmatched junction nucleotides: 5. CDR1 and CDR2 from the germline V gene are MGHDK and SYGVNS. The CDR3 totals 14 residues. The DNA for the CDR3 is TGTGCCAGCAACAGGGGCGAGTACACCGGGGAGCTGTTTTTT. It is translated as CASNRGEYTGELFF. The full variable domain, completed using reference TRBV25-1 and TRBJ2-2, is EADIYQTPRYLVIGTGKKITLECSQTMGHDKMYWYQQDPGMELHLIHYSYGVNSTEKGDLSSESTVSRIRTEHFPLTLESARPSHTSQYLCASNRGEYTGELFFGEGSRLTVL.

The gene calls are TRBV6-5 and TRBJ2-1, with 10 bases identical to TRBD1. Germline assignment: CDR1 MNHEY and CDR2 SVGAGI. Losses at the gene ends were 6 bases for V and 6 bases for J; bases not matched to a gene: 8. CDR3 length equals 15 residues. Here the CDR3 reads CASRVGTGVFNEQFF. CDR3 nucleotide sequence: TGTGCCAGCAGAGTCGGGACAGGGGTTTTCAATGAGCAGTTCTTC.

This rearrangement joins TRBV28 to TRBJ1-5, with D perhaps TRBD1 (5 bases). V lost 7 bases and J 4 bases, leaving 14 bases between the germline ends. This CDR3 is built from 14 residues. Germline V gives CDR1 MDHEN, CDR2 SYDVKM. In DNA form, the CDR3 reads TGTGCCAGCATCAGGCGGGACGGTAATCAGCCCCAGCATTTT. Translation gives CASIRRDGNQPQHF.

The chain couples TRBV7-2 to TRBJ1-1, with 9 bases identical to TRBD1. With 0 bases clipped from V and 4 bases from J, the junction kept 9 bases outside the gene matches. Germline V CDR1 and CDR2: SGHTA, FQGNSA. The CDR3 is 17 residues long. CDR3: CASSLALQGQGFTEAFF. Written as DNA, the CDR3 is TGTGCCAGCAGCTTAGCGCTCCAGGGACAGGGATTCACTGAAGCTTTCTTT.

The chain is built from TRBV5-4 and TRBJ1-2, with a weak D call TRBD1 (5 bases). The V gene lost 4 bases and the J gene lost 7 bases, with 17 bases spanning the gap. CDR3 length: 14 residues. The germline gives CDR1 SGHNT, CDR2 YYREEE (reference sequence). The CDR3 bases are TGTGCCAGCAGCGCGATGGGCAGGGCCCGTGGCTACACCTTC. This encodes CASSAMGRARGYTF.

The chain couples TRBV19 to TRBJ1-2; 9 bases agree with TRBD1. Germline assignment: CDR1 LNHDA and CDR2 SQIVND (reference sequence). The CDR3 sequence is 15 residues long. Trimming cost V 6 bases and J 4 bases; bases outside gene matches: 9. The CDR3 loop is CASRPGQGNLYGYTF. Here the CDR3 DNA reads TGTGCCAGTAGACCGGGACAGGGAAATCTCTATGGCTACACCTTC.

The chain carries TRBV5-1 and TRBJ2-7; weak D call: TRBD2 (6 bases). This CDR3 is 14 amino acids long. The V and J ends lost 0 bases and 2 bases respectively, with 9 bases between them. Per germline, CDR1 SGHRS and CDR2 YFSETQ. For the CDR3, the DNA is TGCGCCAGCAGCTTGGCCGGGAGCCCCTACGAGCAGTACTTC. This gives the protein CASSLAGSPYEQYF.

This clone was counted a few times. V and J are TRBV6-1 and TRBJ1-5, with 8 bases that match TRBD1. The CDR3 has 15 amino acids. V shed 2 bases and J 7 bases; nucleotides not matched to a gene: 7. Germline V gene sequence: CDR1 MNHNS, CDR2 SASEGT. The CDR3 protein is CASSETGGRGQPQHF. The CDR3 DNA is TGTGCCAGCAGTGAAACAGGGGGGAGGGGACAGCCCCAGCATTTT.

CDR3 protein: CASSLSPRDSEKLFF. The CDR3 DNA reads TGTGCCAGCAGCTTAAGTCCGAGGGACAGTGAAAAACTGTTTTTT. The V and J genes are TRBV11-1 and TRBJ1-4, with 7 bases matching TRBD1. Germline-derived CDR1 and CDR2 are SGHAT and FQDESV (reference sequence). The CDR3 has 15 residues. Trimming took 2 bases from V and 7 from J; bases not matched to a gene: 7.

The chain has TRBV5-1 and TRBJ2-3, with 10 bases aligning to TRBD2. The trim removed 4 bases at V and 1 base at J, leaving 6 bases unmatched. The CDR3 consists of 16 residues. Germline V gene data show CDR1 as SGHRS and CDR2 as YFSETQ. The CDR3 is CASSRIAGGGTDTQYF. CDR3 coding DNA: TGCGCCAGCAGCCGAATAGCGGGGGGAGGCACAGATACGCAGTATTTT.

This chain links TRBV5-6 with TRBJ2-1, with D hard to call. V lost 2 bases to trimming and J lost 3 bases, with 12 bases between them. The CDR3 runs to 15 residues. CDR1 is SGHDT, CDR2 YYEEEE, per germline. The CDR3 region is CASSFVSVDYNEQFF. In DNA, the CDR3 is TGTGCCAGCAGCTTTGTCTCAGTTGACTACAATGAGCAGTTCTTC.

The chain has TRBV11-3 and TRBJ2-4; TRBD1 is a possible D gene (5 bases). Germline-derived CDR1 and CDR2 are SGHNT and YENEEA. The CDR3 spans 14 residues. V was pared by 2 bases and J by 5 bases, with 10 bases between. Here the CDR3 DNA reads TGTGCCAGCAGCTTAATGTGGGGCCAAAACATTCAGTACTTC. This encodes CASSLMWGQNIQYF.

The chain is built from TRBV28 and TRBJ1-5; D is ambiguous. Between the trimmed V and J ends, which lost 1 base and 0 bases, there was a span of 10 bases. The CDR3 runs 16 residues. Germline V gene sequence: CDR1 MDHEN, CDR2 SYDVKM. The CDR3 loop is CASSLYGVGSNQPQHF. CDR3 sequence (DNA): TGTGCCAGCAGTTTATACGGTGTTGGTAGCAATCAGCCCCAGCATTTT.

The V gene is TRBV7-8, the J gene TRBJ1-1; a possible D gene is TRBD1 (5 bases). Germline CDR1 and CDR2: SGHVS and FQNEAQ. Trimming took off 1 base at V and 4 bases at J, with 10 bases between the two ends. There are 14 residues in the CDR3. CDR3 protein: CASSLGGQSTEAFF. CDR3 nucleotide sequence: TGTGCCAGCAGCTTAGGAGGACAATCCACTGAAGCTTTCTTT.